This T cell receptor beta chain was identified during a study of Graves' ophthalmopathy and Graves' hyperthyroidism. Overall study context: At the time of initial diagnosis and before any treatment, peripheral blood was collected.

Study-wide results and caveats: Blood also carried most expanded thyroid clonotypes exceeding 0.001 frequency. Its predictions of ophthalmopathy progression gave the model over 70% sensitivity and 72% to 75% specificity.

There are many counts of this clonotype. Its antigen is still unknown. Those donors who had ophthalmopathy presented with moderate-to-severe activity, a CAS of ≥3, a NOSPECS of ≥4 and a duration under 3 months. Germline CDR1 and CDR2: MNHEY and SMNVEV (reference sequence). Losses at the gene ends were 4 bases for V and 1 base for J; bases not matched to a gene: 4. This CDR3 region has 15 residues. RNA transcripts were the source from which TCR beta CDR3 regions were amplified. HTBI primers were used in a first-round RT-PCR, which preceded a second-round multiplex PCR. One entry per CDR3 protein, called by TCRdb with MiXCR from the multiplex PCR reads. The data show about 160,000 distinct CDR3 sequences, roughly 37% seen once.

The V call is TRBV27, the J call TRBJ1-1, with 9 bases identical to TRBD1. Sequenced input: peripheral blood. The sequence was obtained from a woman aged 40 to 50 with Graves' ophthalmopathy. The CDR3 DNA follows: TGTGCCAGCAGTTCCGGGACAGGGCCGAACACTGAAGCTTTCTTT. Amino acids: CASSSGTGPNTEAFF.